What follows are 25 T cell receptor beta chains derived from one specimen sequenced in a study of blood T cell repertoires in COVID-19. The method was immunoSEQ multiplex PCR; TCRdb's version includes in-frame clones alone and lacks a portion of them. The sample carries 71,000 or so clones, over 75% recorded once. Sequencing was done on a sample of peripheral blood. The origin of the receptors is a woman aged 18-29 years with acute or convalescent COVID-19.

The chain is built from TRBV5-1 and TRBJ2-3, with D possibly matching TRBD1 (5 bases). Germline CDR1 reads SGHRS; CDR2 reads YFSETQ. Trimming took 5 bases from V and 0 from J, leaving 13 bases between them. CDR3 length: 15 residues. The CDR3 sequence is CASRLTATSTDTQYF. The CDR3 bases are TGCGCCAGCAGATTGACAGCCACTAGCACAGATACGCAGTATTTT.

V usage is TRBV3-1 (or the pseudogene TRBV3-2) and J usage is TRBJ2-7; D is uncertain. Between the trimmed V and J ends, which lost 0 bases and 5 bases, there was a span of 11 bases. The CDR3 consists of 14 residues. CDR1 and CDR2 (germline): LGHDT, YNNKEL (reference sequence). The CDR3 bases are TGTGCCAGCAGCCAAGATCTCAGGCCCCACGAGCAGTACTTC. Its protein is CASSQDLRPHEQYF.

The V and J genes are TRBV5-4 and TRBJ2-5; 7 nucleotides match TRBD1. This CDR3 is built from 14 residues. The junction had 8 bases not matched to a gene; V was cut back by 4 bases and J by 5 bases. The V gene's germline CDR1 is SGHNT and CDR2 YYREEE (reference sequence). The CDR3 DNA reads as TGTGCCAGCAGCGACAGGGTCGGAGAGGAGACCCAGTACTTC. The encoded protein is CASSDRVGEETQYF. The complete variable domain, with remaining parts taken from reference TRBV5-4 and TRBJ2-5, reads ETGVTQSPTHLIKTRGQQVTLRCSSQSGHNTVSWYQQALGQGPQFIFQYYREEENGRGNFPPRFSGLQFPNYSSELNVNALELDDSALYLCASSDRVGEETQYFGPGTRLLVL.

V gene TRBV4-3 combines with J gene TRBJ2-1; the match to TRBD1 covers 7 bases. Per germline, CDR1 LGHNA and CDR2 YSLEER. The junction had 14 bases not matched to a gene; V was cut back by 4 bases and J by 8 bases. The CDR3 covers 16 residues. The CDR3 coding sequence is TGCGCCAGCAGCCGGACAGGAGCTTTAGGGTCGTATGAGCAGTTCTTC. Protein sequence: CASSRTGALGSYEQFF.

V is TRBV19 and J is TRBJ2-3; 9 bases are a match to TRBD2. The germline V gene encodes CDR1 LNHDA and CDR2 SQIVND (reference sequence). This CDR3 comprises 13 residues. The ends lost 5 bases at V and 6 bases at J; junction bases unmatched: 3. CDR3: CASSVGLADTQYF. In DNA form, the CDR3 reads TGTGCCAGTAGTGTAGGACTAGCGGATACGCAGTATTTT.

The chain recombines TRBV19 with TRBJ1-5, with TRBD1 identical over 7 bases. The CDR3 runs to 17 residues. Germline loops: CDR1 LNHDA, CDR2 SQIVND (reference sequence). After removal of 5 bases from V and 3 bases from J, the junction contained 13 bases not matched to a gene. The CDR3 sequence: CASSPRQGGIANQPQHF. The DNA of the CDR3 is TGTGCCAGTAGTCCTCGACAGGGAGGTATTGCCAATCAGCCCCAGCATTTT. Full variable domain (rest looked up from reference TRBV19 and TRBJ1-5): DGGITQSPKYLFRKEGQNVTLSCEQNLNHDAMYWYRQDPGQGLRLIYYSQIVNDFQKGDIAEGYSVSREKKESFPLTVTSAQKNPTAFYLCASSPRQGGIANQPQHFGDGTRLSIL.

V is TRBV19 and J is TRBJ1-5, with unresolved D. This CDR3 spans 15 amino acids. Germline V gene lookup returns CDR1 LNHDA and CDR2 SQIVND (reference sequence). The ends were cut back, 4 bases at V and 3 bases at J, with 13 bases in the middle. The CDR3 sequence: CASSSEGGYNQPQHF. The DNA for the CDR3 is TGTGCCAGTAGTAGCGAGGGTGGGTACAATCAGCCCCAGCATTTT.

The chain links TRBV9 to TRBJ1-1; no definite D call. Germline loops: CDR1 SGDLS, CDR2 YYNGEE. The CDR3 has 13 amino acids. V gave up 4 bases and J gave up 1 base, with 8 bases separating them. CDR3 DNA: TGTGCCAGCAGCCCCGGCGGGAACACTGAAGCTTTCTTT. This encodes CASSPGGNTEAFF.

This clone was observed once. This chain uses TRBV27 with TRBJ1-1; D perhaps matches TRBD1 (5 bases). Trimming stripped 0 bases from V and 4 bases from J, with 15 bases between. The CDR3 is 16 residues long. Germline V gives CDR1 MNHEY, CDR2 SMNVEV (reference sequence). The chain's CDR3 is CASSLSGGMGFTEAFF. CDR3 DNA: TGTGCCAGCAGTTTATCGGGGGGAATGGGTTTCACTGAAGCTTTCTTT.

This chain joins TRBV5-6 and TRBJ2-1, with 8 bases lining up with TRBD2. CDR3 length: 16 residues. The ends lost 0 bases at V and 3 bases at J; junction bases unmatched: 5. CDR1 SGHDT and CDR2 YYEEEE come from the germline V gene. CDR3 DNA sequence: TGTGCCAGCAGCTTGGCCCTAGCGGGCTTCTACAATGAGCAGTTCTTC. This gives the protein CASSLALAGFYNEQFF.

The V gene is TRBV7-8, the J gene TRBJ2-7, with 7 positions matching TRBD1. V lost 5 bases to trimming and J lost 2 bases; unmatched junction nucleotides: 9. The CDR3 runs to 15 residues. Looked up from germline, CDR1 is SGHVS and CDR2 is FQNEAQ. The CDR3 here is CASSPLDRSTYEQYF. In DNA, the CDR3 is TGTGCCAGCAGCCCGTTGGACAGGTCGACCTACGAGCAGTACTTC.

The chain links TRBV6-2 or TRBV6-3 to TRBJ2-7; 9 positions match TRBD1. The ends lost 0 bases at V and 7 bases at J; junction bases unmatched: 7. The CDR3 covers 15 residues. Germline CDR1 MNHEY, CDR2 SVGEGT. The CDR3 region is CASSYSRTGVGEQYF. CDR3 nucleotides: TGTGCCAGCAGTTACTCGAGGACAGGGGTGGGGGAGCAGTACTTC.

The CDR3 sequence: CASSEVRQGGSEKLFF. In DNA, the CDR3 is TGTGCCAGCAGTGAAGTTCGACAGGGAGGAAGTGAAAAACTGTTTTTT. V and J are TRBV6-1 and TRBJ1-4; TRBD1 matches at 7 bases. The CDR3 covers 16 residues. Germline V gene sequence: CDR1 MNHNS, CDR2 SASEGT. V lost 1 base to trimming and J lost 7 bases; unmatched junction nucleotides: 9.

This sequence joins TRBV4-3 and TRBJ2-3, with unresolved D. Trimming took off 0 bases at V and 5 bases at J, with 6 bases between the two ends. CDR1 and CDR2 from the germline V gene are LGHNA and YSLEER. The CDR3 totals 13 residues. CDR3 residues: CASSQERRDTQYF. The CDR3 DNA follows: TGCGCCAGCAGCCAAGAGAGGAGAGATACGCAGTATTTT.

The chain links TRBV12-5 to TRBJ2-1, with D possibly TRBD2 on 5 matching bases. CDR1 and CDR2 (germline): LGHNT, FRNRAP. The CDR3 extends over 12 amino acids. Trimming removed 2 bases from V and 7 bases from J, with 6 bases in between. The CDR3 loop reads CASGLSGNEQFF. For the CDR3, the DNA is TGTGCTAGTGGTTTGTCGGGGAATGAGCAGTTCTTC. The full variable domain, rest sourced from reference TRBV12-5 and TRBJ2-1, is DARVTQTPRHKVTEMGQEVTMRCQPILGHNTVFWYRQTMMQGLELLAYFRNRAPLDDSGMPKDRFSAEMPDATLATLKIQPSEPRDSAVYFCASGLSGNEQFFGPGTRLTVL.

This clone was counted once. This chain uses TRBV6-5 with TRBJ1-1, with a possible D match to TRBD1 (6 bases). Germline V gives CDR1 MNHEY, CDR2 SVGAGI. CDR3 length: 14 residues. V was pared by 7 bases and J by 2 bases, with 14 bases between. The CDR3 DNA reads as TGTGCCAGCAAGCTCGCGGGGGCCAACACTGAAGCTTTCTTT. It codes for CASKLAGANTEAFF.

The chain couples TRBV20-1 to TRBJ2-7; unclear D gene. The CDR3 is made up of 11 amino acids. Germline lookup yields CDR1 DFQATT and CDR2 SNEGSKA (reference sequence). Between the trimmed V and J ends, which lost 3 bases and 4 bases, there was a span of 7 bases. This chain's CDR3 is CSARSRYEQYF. CDR3 coding DNA: TGCAGTGCTAGGTCCAGGTACGAGCAGTACTTC.

This chain uses TRBV5-4 with TRBJ2-2; a possible D gene is TRBD2 (7 bases). Germline V lookup: CDR1 SGHNT, CDR2 YYREEE (reference sequence). The CDR3 loop spans 17 amino acids. Trimming stripped 1 base from V and 0 bases from J, with 13 bases between. The CDR3 reads CASSLLGGGPNTGELFF. The CDR3 bases are TGTGCCAGCAGCTTGCTGGGCGGGGGCCCGAACACCGGGGAGCTGTTTTTT.

V and J are TRBV7-8 and TRBJ2-5, with D possibly being TRBD2 (10 bases). CDR3 size: 23 residues. Germline CDR1 SGHVS, CDR2 FQNEAQ. Trimming removed 5 bases at V and 2 bases at J, with 39 bases between. For the CDR3, the DNA is TGTGCCAGCAGCCTTCGGGGGACAGGGTTTTCTAGCGGGAGTATTTCGAAACAAGAGACCCAGTACTTC. Amino acids: CASSLRGTGFSSGSISKQETQYF.

This chain's CDR3 is CASSPQGRAAEAFF. The CDR3 bases are TGTGCCAGCAGCCCACAGGGCAGGGCGGCTGAAGCTTTCTTT. This rearrangement joins TRBV7-8 to TRBJ1-1; possibly TRBD1 for D (6 bases). The CDR3 extends over 14 amino acids. Germline CDR1 reads SGHVS; CDR2 reads FQNEAQ. Deletions cut 5 bases from V and 6 bases from J, with 16 bases between.

The sample holds a few counts of this clone. The rearrangement uses TRBV6-1 and TRBJ1-2, with TRBD1 matching over 9 bases. Germline CDR1 MNHNS, CDR2 SASEGT. V gave up 2 bases and J gave up 2 bases; unmatched junction bases: 9. The CDR3 totals 17 residues. CDR3: CASSEIHRGHLNYGYTF. The CDR3, as DNA: TGTGCCAGCAGTGAAATCCACAGGGGGCATTTGAACTATGGCTACACCTTC.

The chain uses TRBV6-2 or TRBV6-3 and TRBJ1-5; D perhaps matches TRBD1 (5 bases). The ends were cut back, 5 bases at V and 3 bases at J, with 8 bases in the middle. The CDR3 loop spans 13 amino acids. CDR1 is MNHEY, CDR2 SVGEGT, per germline. Here the CDR3 reads CASSGADNQPQHF. The CDR3, as DNA: TGTGCCAGCAGTGGGGCAGACAATCAGCCCCAGCATTTT.

The J gene is TRBJ2-7, the V gene TRBV6-1; maybe TRBD1 (5 bases). V was trimmed by 3 bases and J by 1 base, leaving 19 bases between them. Germline V gives CDR1 MNHNS, CDR2 SASEGT. The CDR3 length is 17 residues. In nucleotides, the CDR3 is TGTGCCAGCAGTGAGTATTTAGAGGTAGGGGTTTCCTACGAGCAGTACTTC. It codes for CASSEYLEVGVSYEQYF.

Only one count was recorded for this clone. The CDR3: CASTRSGTRKNQPQHF. CDR3 DNA: TGTGCCAGCACCCGCTCCGGGACAAGGAAGAATCAGCCCCAGCATTTT. The rearrangement links TRBV28 to TRBJ1-5; D perhaps matches TRBD1 (6 bases). The length of the CDR3 is 16 residues. Germline CDR1 reads MDHEN; CDR2 reads SYDVKM. Trimming pared 7 bases from V and 4 bases from J, leaving 20 bases between.

The chain has TRBV28 and TRBJ2-5; 7 bases are shared with TRBD2. J lost 0 bases, V lost 6 bases, and 1 base had no gene match. The CDR3 contains 13 residues. CDR1 is MDHEN, CDR2 SYDVKM, per germline. The CDR3 reads CASRGGYQETQYF. As DNA, the CDR3 is TGTGCCAGCAGGGGAGGGTACCAAGAGACCCAGTACTTC.